Shown below are 27 T cell receptor beta chains from a single sample sequenced in a study of T cells after posttransplantation cyclophosphamide (dated by TCRdb to about 2016). Library method: the immunoSEQ multiplex PCR assay. In TCRdb, the immuneACCESS table is reduced to in-frame sequences with V and J assigned. These tables do not hold every clone; where another copy was compared, an unresolved V gene accounts for under half, and the others remain unexplained. For this sample there are some 21,000 clones; approximately 98% appear just once. The top ten hold approximately 0.15% of the sample. Specimen: naive CD8+ T cells sorted from PBMCs. The receptors come from a man in his forties in good health, CMV-negative, and a related stem cell transplant donor.

The J gene is TRBJ2-1, the V gene TRBV5-5; 11 bases are a match to TRBD2. V gave up 1 base and J gave up 5 bases; unmatched junction bases: 5. Germline assignment: CDR1 SGHKS and CDR2 YYEKEE (reference sequence). The CDR3 spans 16 residues. CDR3 sequence reads: CASSLLLAGAHNEQFF. In DNA, the CDR3 is TGTGCCAGCAGCTTGCTACTAGCGGGAGCCCACAATGAGCAGTTCTTC.

This clone was counted a single time. The chain recombines TRBV4-1 with TRBJ2-2; D perhaps matches TRBD2 (5 bases). This CDR3 has 17 amino acids. CDR1 MGHRA and CDR2 YSYEKL come from the germline V gene. Deletions cut 3 bases from V and 1 base from J, with 15 bases between. This chain's CDR3 is CASSHSMWERNTGELFF. CDR3 bases: TGCGCCAGCAGCCATTCTATGTGGGAGAGGAACACCGGGGAGCTGTTTTTT.

In this sample, this clone turned up once. The genes are TRBV6-5 and TRBJ2-7; TRBD2 aligns across 7 bases. The CDR3 contains 15 residues. Trimming removed 0 bases from V and 6 bases from J; junction bases left unmatched: 8. Looked up from germline, CDR1 is MNHEY and CDR2 is SVGAGI. This chain's CDR3 is CASSYSSGTTTEQYF. The CDR3 DNA reads TGTGCCAGCAGTTACTCGAGCGGGACCACCACCGAGCAGTACTTC.

V and J are TRBV18 and TRBJ2-7; D may be TRBD1 (6 bases). Trimming cost V 6 bases and J 2 bases, with 20 bases left between them. The length of the CDR3 is 16 residues. Germline V lookup: CDR1 KGHSH, CDR2 LQKENI. The CDR3 coding sequence is TGTGCCAGCTCCTCATTCCCCCAGGGGCTACCCTACGAGCAGTACTTC. Residues: CASSSFPQGLPYEQYF. The whole variable domain, filled in from reference TRBV18 and TRBJ2-7, reads NAGVMQNPRHLVRRRGQEARLRCSPMKGHSHVYWYRQLPEEGLKFMVYLQKENIIDESGMPKERFSAEFPKEGPSILRIQQVVRGDSAAYFCASSSFPQGLPYEQYFGPGTRLTVT.

This clone has just one count. The V and J genes are TRBV15 and TRBJ1-2; no clear D gene. The germline CDR1 and CDR2 sequences are LNHNV and YYDKDF (reference sequence). V gave up 5 bases and J gave up 4 bases, with 14 bases separating them. The CDR3 length is 14 residues. DNA for the CDR3: TGTGCCACCAGCGAGGGCGCAGCGGGCTATGGCTACACCTTC. As protein: CATSEGAAGYGYTF.

The chain carries TRBV27 and TRBJ2-1, with 11 bases lining up with TRBD2. CDR1 and CDR2 from the germline V gene are MNHEY and SMNVEV (reference sequence). The CDR3 totals 16 residues. V shed 2 bases, J shed 4 bases, and the junction held 4 bases outside the gene matches. DNA for the CDR3: TGTGCCAGCAGTTTACGGACTAGCGGGTTATACAATGAGCAGTTCTTC. It codes for CASSLRTSGLYNEQFF.

V gene TRBV2 combines with J gene TRBJ2-1; 8 bases are a match to TRBD2. The V gene end was trimmed by 3 bases and the J gene end by 0 bases; junction bases not matched to a gene: 4. Germline CDR1 and CDR2: SNHLY and FYNNEI. The CDR3 covers 16 residues. The CDR3: CASSDPRGGSYNEQFF. The CDR3 DNA sequence: TGTGCCAGCAGTGACCCCCGGGGGGGCTCCTACAATGAGCAGTTCTTC.

The chain combines TRBV27 with TRBJ2-1; 7 nucleotides align to TRBD2. This CDR3 contains 16 residues. The trim removed 3 bases at V and 7 bases at J, leaving 12 bases unmatched. The germline V gene encodes CDR1 MNHEY and CDR2 SMNVEV (reference sequence). The CDR3 spells CASSLAVVTSRNEQFF. CDR3 coding DNA: TGTGCCAGCAGTTTGGCGGTTGTGACTAGCAGGAATGAGCAGTTCTTC.

This clone showed up just once. The V call is TRBV30, the J call TRBJ1-1, with D unresolved. Per the germline V gene, CDR1 is GTSNPN and CDR2 is SVGIG (reference sequence). CDR3 length equals 14 residues. V was pared by 0 bases and J by 0 bases, with 8 bases between. The CDR3: CAWSVLGVNTEAFF. The DNA of the CDR3 is TGTGCCTGGAGTGTACTCGGGGTGAACACTGAAGCTTTCTTT.

The table lists this clone with a count of one. The same CDR3 also results from other DNA sequences found in this sample. The CDR3 nucleotides are TGTGCCAGCAGCTTTGCCAAAGACAGGTGGAACGAGCAGTACTTC. This gives the protein CASSFAKDRWNEQYF. The chain links TRBV16 to TRBJ2-7; possibly TRBD1 for D (6 bases). This CDR3 has 15 amino acids. Germline CDR1 reads KGHSY; CDR2 reads FQNENV. Trimming stripped 5 bases from V and 5 bases from J, with 19 bases between.

The chain joins TRBV27 to TRBJ2-7, with D unresolved. Trimming shortened V by 2 bases and J by 2 bases, and 19 bases separated the two germline ends. This CDR3 is 17 amino acids long. Germline loops: CDR1 MNHEY, CDR2 SMNVEV (reference sequence). The CDR3 loop is CASSLVQANSTPYEQYF. CDR3 in DNA: TGTGCCAGCAGTTTAGTCCAGGCCAACAGTACGCCCTACGAGCAGTACTTC.

The chain carries TRBV7-9 and TRBJ2-1; 7 bases are a match to TRBD1. With V trimmed by 11 bases and J by 4 bases, 8 bases remained unmatched. This CDR3 is built from 13 residues. From germline, CDR1 is SEHNR and CDR2 FQNEAQ (reference sequence). CDR3 DNA sequence: TGTGCCCAATGGGACAGTAAATACAATGAGCAGTTCTTC. Translating it yields CAQWDSKYNEQFF.

This clone was seen just once. Different DNA sequences within this sample yield the same CDR3. This chain joins TRBV2 and TRBJ2-3; 8 positions agree with TRBD2. The CDR3 has 15 amino acids. The germline gives CDR1 SNHLY, CDR2 FYNNEI. Trimming removed 6 bases from V and 0 bases from J; junction bases left unmatched: 5. For the CDR3, the DNA is TGTGCCAGCAGACAGACTAGCGAGAGCACAGATACGCAGTATTTT. It yields the protein CASRQTSESTDTQYF. The complete variable domain, with remaining parts taken from reference TRBV2 and TRBJ2-3, reads EPEVTQTPSHQVTQMGQEVILRCVPISNHLYFYWYRQILGQKVEFLVSFYNNEISEKSEIFDDQFSVERPDGSNFTLKIRSTKLEDSAMYFCASRQTSESTDTQYFGPGTRLTVL.

The rearrangement uses TRBV7-9 and TRBJ2-7; TRBD1 agrees at 8 bases. Germline V lookup: CDR1 SEHNR, CDR2 FQNEAQ (reference sequence). V trimming: 3 bases; J trimming: 2 bases; junction bases outside the gene matches: 9. The CDR3 has 16 amino acids. The CDR3 loop reads CASSFLQGDQAYEQYF. The CDR3 nucleotides read TGTGCCAGCAGCTTCCTACAGGGGGATCAAGCCTACGAGCAGTACTTC.

V usage is TRBV19 and J usage is TRBJ2-5, with TRBD2 matching 12 bases. Unmatched junction bases numbered 18, after V lost 8 bases and J lost 5 bases. CDR3 length: 18 amino acids. The germline V gene encodes CDR1 LNHDA and CDR2 SQIVND (reference sequence). The CDR3 is CASSETGLAGGPMETQYF. The CDR3, as DNA: TGTGCCAGTTCCGAGACGGGCCTAGCGGGAGGGCCCATGGAGACCCAGTACTTC.

The rearrangement joins TRBV5-1 to TRBJ1-4; the D gene is possibly TRBD1 (5 bases). CDR3 length: 15 amino acids. Trimming left V 4 bases short and J 4 bases short, with 14 bases between. Per the germline V gene, CDR1 is SGHRS and CDR2 is YFSETQ. CDR3 region: CASSAGNLGNEKLFF. CDR3 bases: TGCGCCAGCAGCGCAGGGAATTTGGGTAATGAAAAACTGTTTTTT.

CDR3 nucleotides: TGTGCCAGCAGCTCCCTTACTAGCGGGAGGACCGGGGAGCTGTTTTTT. Protein sequence: CASSSLTSGRTGELFF. The chain carries TRBV11-2 and TRBJ2-2, with 12 bases lining up with TRBD2. The CDR3 is 16 amino acids. J was trimmed by 5 bases and V by 4 bases; bases with no gene match: 5. Germline V lookup: CDR1 SGHAT, CDR2 FQNNGV.

This chain links TRBV5-1 with TRBJ2-1; 13 bases are a match to TRBD2. The CDR3 has 17 amino acids. J was trimmed by 5 bases and V by 4 bases; bases with no gene match: 9. Germline V lookup: CDR1 SGHRS, CDR2 YFSETQ. The CDR3 sequence is CASSTSGRGWFDNEQFF. The CDR3 DNA is TGCGCCAGCAGCACTAGCGGGAGGGGATGGTTTGACAATGAGCAGTTCTTC.

The J gene is TRBJ2-5, the V gene TRBV28, with D perhaps TRBD2 (6 bases). This CDR3 is 14 amino acids long. The V and J ends lost 5 bases and 7 bases respectively, with 17 bases between them. Germline loops: CDR1 MDHEN, CDR2 SYDVKM. The CDR3 DNA follows: TGTGCCAGCAGTCGACGTGGTTTGGGGGGGACCCAGTACTTC. Translation: CASSRRGLGGTQYF.

V and J are TRBV29-1 and TRBJ2-1, with TRBD2 matching 8 bases. Germline CDR1 reads SQVTM; CDR2 reads ANQGSEA. This CDR3 is built from 15 residues. V dropped 4 bases and J dropped 1; count of bases not matched to a gene: 6. This CDR3 is CSVVGAGGSYNEQFF. CDR3 bases: TGCAGCGTTGTAGGGGCGGGAGGATCCTACAATGAGCAGTTCTTC.

Notes on this clone: Mismatch with germline at one junction end may stem from a read error. The J gene is TRBJ2-3, the V gene TRBV7-7, with 16 bases aligning to TRBD2. Germline V CDR1 and CDR2: SSHAT, FNYEAQ (reference sequence). This CDR3 region has 16 residues. As DNA, the CDR3 is TGTGCTAGCAGCCCGGGACTAGCGGGAGGGCTACAACCGCAGTATTTT. Translated, it gives CASSPGLAGGLQPQYF.

This clone has only one observation. This rearrangement joins TRBV29-1 to TRBJ1-1, with 7 nucleotides matching TRBD1. The germline gives CDR1 SQVTM, CDR2 ANQGSEA. This CDR3 is 12 amino acids long. J lost 2 bases, V lost 6 bases, and 3 bases had no gene match. This chain's CDR3 is CSVGTVNTEAFF. DNA for the CDR3: TGCAGCGTAGGGACAGTCAACACTGAAGCTTTCTTT.

The V call is TRBV27, the J call TRBJ2-7, with D unclear. V was shortened by 6 bases and J by 7 bases, with 19 bases between the two germline ends. Germline V gene data show CDR1 as MNHEY and CDR2 as SMNVEV (reference sequence). The CDR3 totals 14 residues. The CDR3 nucleotides read TGTGCCAGCAGATTGAGTACCTACGTCTTGGAGCAGTACTTC. Translation gives CASRLSTYVLEQYF.

This sequence joins TRBV9 and TRBJ2-1, with 9 bases that match TRBD2. Germline-derived CDR1 and CDR2 are SGDLS and YYNGEE. V trimming: 3 bases; J trimming: 4 bases; junction bases outside the gene matches: 8. The CDR3 length is 16 residues. The CDR3: CASSAGTSPIYNEQFF. In nucleotides, the CDR3 is TGTGCCAGCAGCGCGGGGACTAGCCCTATATACAATGAGCAGTTCTTC.

This chain uses TRBV4-1 with TRBJ1-5; TRBD1 matches 7 bases. Germline CDR1 and CDR2: MGHRA and YSYEKL. The CDR3 covers 15 residues. V was pared by 4 bases and J by 2 bases, with 5 bases of the junction left unmatched. This CDR3 reads CASSPHRGGNQPQHF. For the CDR3, the DNA is TGCGCCAGCAGCCCACACAGGGGAGGCAATCAGCCCCAGCATTTT.

This clone has only one observation. The rearrangement links TRBV5-6 to TRBJ2-7; D might be TRBD1 (7 bases). Germline assignment: CDR1 SGHDT and CDR2 YYEEEE. V was cut by 3 bases and J by 3 bases, with 16 bases left in between. CDR3 length: 15 residues. In DNA, the CDR3 is TGTGCCAGCAGCTACCAGGGGGACTGGCACTACGAGCAGTACTTC. It yields the protein CASSYQGDWHYEQYF.

The chain is built from TRBV5-8 and TRBJ1-5; no clear D gene. Germline CDR1 and CDR2: SGHTS and YDEGEE. Trimming left V 0 bases short and J 2 bases short, with 6 bases between. The CDR3 has 14 residues. The CDR3 DNA reads TGTGCCAGCAGCTTGGGCGGGGGCAATCAGCCCCAGCATTTT. Translation gives CASSLGGGNQPQHF. Filled out from reference TRBV5-8 and TRBJ1-5, the complete variable domain reads EAGVTQSPTHLIKTRGQQATLRCSPISGHTSVYWYQQALGLGLQFLLWYDEGEERNRGNFPPRFSGRQFPNYSSELNVNALELEDSALYLCASSLGGGNQPQHFGDGTRLSIL.